This T cell receptor (beta chain) derives from a study of blood T cell repertoires in COVID-19. About the study: Acute and convalescent COVID-19 specimens originated in the United States, Italy and Spain. In each case, the material was cDNA or gDNA derived from T cells, B-cell-depleted T cells, or PBMCs.

In the original workflow: Amplifying reference gene primers gave estimates of nucleated cell counts. Data came from immunoSEQ multiplex PCR; TCRdb stores just in-frame clones and leaves some out. Clone size and the V and J calls come from that table; the DNA yielded D and trimming. The repertoire holds 99,000 or so clones, with over 80% as singletons. The CDR3 spans 16 residues. The V end was cut by 4 bases, the J end by 4 bases, with 16 bases between. CDR1 is KGHSH and CDR2 is LQKENI in the germline V gene. This chain links TRBV18 with TRBJ2-2; perhaps TRBD2 as D (5 bases). This sequence originates from a man aged 50-59 years with acute or convalescent COVID-19. What was sequenced was peripheral blood. Here the CDR3 reads CASSLGSQAGTGELFF. CDR3 DNA sequence: TGTGCCAGCTCACTCGGATCTCAGGCGGGCACCGGGGAGCTGTTTTTT.